These T cell receptor beta chains were read from a single sample in a study of T cell repertoires in cytomegalovirus infection. Antigen specificity for these receptors is unknown. TCRdb independently ran MiXCR on the reads; one entry per CDR3 protein. The data show approximately 910,000 distinct CDR3 sequences, approximately 31% seen once. The specimen was cultured CD8+ T cells from PBMCs, collected from culture after CMV antigen stimulation. These TCRs come from a human donor in good health (CMV status not recorded). Some clones in this sample may be carry-over from other donors' samples. Both conserved end residues are trimmed from each CDR3. Clone size is given for some rows only: seen once, a few or many times, or a class if the clone is expanded.

TRBJ1-1 few TRBV12-3/TRBV12-4 ASSSWAPGQGSGAF
TRBJ2-3 - TRBV6-1 ASSEVRVVDTQY
TRBJ1-1 - TRBV6-2/TRBV6-3 ASSYNRDTGNTEAF
TRBJ1-2 - TRBV5-1 ASSAWASSNYGYT
TRBJ2-7 few TRBV5-1 ATRPGQDISYEQY
TRBJ2-5 few TRBV6-1 ASSEWRGRETQY
TRBJ2-3 - TRBV7-3 ASSLPHSGTSDGDTQY
TRBJ2-5 - TRBV27 ASALLGGQETQY
TRBJ1-5 many TRBV7-2 ASSLGQINQPQH
TRBJ2-7 - TRBV7-3 ASSPKIGYEQY
TRBJ2-1 - TRBV27 ASSSSEDLSEQF
TRBJ2-3 many TRBV7-2 ASSLASGGFSTDTQY
TRBJ2-1 few TRBV5-1 ASSLVQPGGNEQF
TRBJ1-2 - TRBV5-6 ASRTRGVLNYGYT
TRBJ2-1 - TRBV13 ASSLGGTASEQF
TRBJ2-1 - TRBV6-2/TRBV6-3 ASGTYEQF
TRBJ2-3 few TRBV18 ASSPPIRYTDTQY
TRBJ1-4 few TRBV12-3/TRBV12-4 ASSFTATNEKLF
TRBJ2-1 - TRBV2 ASSDAEDGYNEQF
TRBJ1-2 - TRBV12-3/TRBV12-4 ASSPDILDHAGYT
TRBJ2-2 - TRBV7-8 ASSSGGPTGELF
TRBJ2-1 many TRBV11-1 ASSHRGQGTYNEQF
TRBJ2-3 - TRBV10-1 ASSDRGRSGHTDTQY
TRBJ1-1 few TRBV6-1 ASSQGPPNTEAF
TRBJ1-1 many TRBV27 ASMFVRNTEAF
TRBJ2-1 many TRBV6-2/TRBV6-3 ASRNDRLAGGHNEQF
TRBJ2-5 - TRBV28 ASSHDVLGEGETQY
TRBJ2-5 - TRBV12-3/TRBV12-4 ASSPDVPPDQETQY
TRBJ2-5 - TRBV6-5 ASSYSGLVQETQY
TRBJ1-5 few TRBV28 ASSFPQGVQPQH
TRBJ2-6 few TRBV2 ASSPATGTGSGANVLT
TRBJ1-4 few TRBV4-1 ASNREPF
TRBJ2-1 few TRBV27 ASTTGGYNEQF
TRBJ1-5 few TRBV5-1 ASSLTGSLNQPQH
TRBJ1-4 many TRBV4-1 ASSQDEGFGEKLF
TRBJ1-4 - TRBV2 ASNSGVETNEKLF
TRBJ1-5 - TRBV7-6 ASSSDRVGDRPQH
TRBJ2-3 few TRBV5-5 ASSLEGRVSDTQY
TRBJ2-5 few TRBV7-9 AITPETQY
TRBJ2-7 - TRBV7-8 ASSPRRAGGFPYEQY
TRBJ2-5 - TRBV7-2 ASSPGLAGGPDQETQY
TRBJ2-1 few TRBV4-1 ASSHTPGLARNEQF
TRBJ2-7 - TRBV5-1 ASRSAGTYEQY
TRBJ1-2 - TRBV19 ATYTGGDGYT
TRBJ2-1 - TRBV7-9 ASSLDHVRRSYNEQF
TRBJ1-2 - TRBV29-1 SVGTSNPGRYGYT
TRBJ2-3 - TRBV4-1 ASSHQLAGGPTDTQY
TRBJ2-1 few TRBV12-3/TRBV12-4 ASSPPKIGEQF
TRBJ2-2 few TRBV4-1 ASSPVVGAHGELF
TRBJ1-5 - TRBV7-9 ASSSQDRWQPQH
TRBJ1-2 few TRBV7-6 ASSLGGPGLGYGYT
TRBJ1-6 - TRBV11-2 ASSPPIRNSPLH
TRBJ1-5 - TRBV7-6 ASSPGVKNQPQH
TRBJ1-1 - TRBV3-1 ASGQDKRGDPMNTEAF
TRBJ1-1 - TRBV18 ASSPTGKVNTEAF
TRBJ2-2 - TRBV7-6 ASSPPSGGTGELF
TRBJ1-5 many TRBV27 ASSLLGWGREDQPQH
TRBJ2-3 - TRBV15 ATSGGVPTDTQY
TRBJ1-6 few TRBV6-5 ASSSTGETSPLH